This T cell receptor (beta chain) was recorded in a study of blood T cell repertoires in COVID-19. The wider study: Italy, Spain and the United States were the sources of the convalescent and acute COVID-19 samples. Nucleic acid was either cDNA or gDNA, and it came from T cells, B-cell-depleted T cells, or PBMCs.

In the authors' methods: Counts of nucleated cells, estimated from reference gene primer amplification, were obtained. Profiled with immunoSEQ multiplex PCR; TCRdb holds only in-frame clones, not every one. That table supplies the V and J calls and clone size; D and trimming were determined from the DNA. The repertoire holds approximately 270,000 clones, roughly nine tenths seen once, with roughly 2.2% in the top ten. Germline assignment: CDR1 SGDLS and CDR2 YYNGEE. The V and J ends lost 1 base and 5 bases respectively, with 18 bases between them. CDR3 length equals 16 residues. This clonotype was obtained from a man between 50 and 59 years old with acute or convalescent COVID-19. Material for sequencing was peripheral blood. The chain joins TRBV9 to TRBJ1-1, with D perhaps matching TRBD1 (5 bases). The DNA of the CDR3 is TGTGCCAGCAGCGTAAGCAGGGAGGGTCAAAAAACTGAAGCTTTCTTT. Translation gives CASSVSREGQKTEAFF.